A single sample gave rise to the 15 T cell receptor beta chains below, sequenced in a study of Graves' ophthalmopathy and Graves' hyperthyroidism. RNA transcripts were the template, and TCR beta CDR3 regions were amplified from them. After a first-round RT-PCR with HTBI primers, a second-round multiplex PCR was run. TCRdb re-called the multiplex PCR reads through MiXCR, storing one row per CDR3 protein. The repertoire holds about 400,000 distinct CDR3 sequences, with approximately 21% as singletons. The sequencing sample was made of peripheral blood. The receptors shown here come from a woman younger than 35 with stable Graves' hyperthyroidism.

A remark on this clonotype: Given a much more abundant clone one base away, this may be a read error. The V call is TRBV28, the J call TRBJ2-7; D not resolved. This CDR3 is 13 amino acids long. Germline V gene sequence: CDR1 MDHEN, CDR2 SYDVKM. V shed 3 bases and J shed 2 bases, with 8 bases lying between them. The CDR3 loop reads CASSFPSAYEQYF. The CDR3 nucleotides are TGTGCCAGCAGTTTCCCGTCTGCCTACGAGCAGTACTTC.

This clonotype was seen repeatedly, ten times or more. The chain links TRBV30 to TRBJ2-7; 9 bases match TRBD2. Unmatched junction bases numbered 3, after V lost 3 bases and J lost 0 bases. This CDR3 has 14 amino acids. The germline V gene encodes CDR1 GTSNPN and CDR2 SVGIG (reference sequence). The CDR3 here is CAWSAGGGSYEQYF. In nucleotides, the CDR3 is TGTGCCTGGAGCGCGGGAGGGGGCTCCTACGAGCAGTACTTC. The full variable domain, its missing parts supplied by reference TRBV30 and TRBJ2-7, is SQTIHQWPATLVQPVGSPLSLECTVEGTSNPNLYWYRQAAGRGLQLLFYSVGIGQISSEVPQNLSASRPQDRQFILSSKKLLLSDSGFYLCAWSAGGGSYEQYFGPGTRLTVT.

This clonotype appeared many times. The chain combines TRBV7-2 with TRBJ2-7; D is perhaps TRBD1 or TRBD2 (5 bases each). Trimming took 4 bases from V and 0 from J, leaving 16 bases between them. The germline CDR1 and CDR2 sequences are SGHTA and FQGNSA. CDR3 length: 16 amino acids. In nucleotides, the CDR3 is TGTGCCAGCAGCTCGCGAACCGGGACCCGCTCCTACGAGCAGTACTTC. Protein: CASSSRTGTRSYEQYF.

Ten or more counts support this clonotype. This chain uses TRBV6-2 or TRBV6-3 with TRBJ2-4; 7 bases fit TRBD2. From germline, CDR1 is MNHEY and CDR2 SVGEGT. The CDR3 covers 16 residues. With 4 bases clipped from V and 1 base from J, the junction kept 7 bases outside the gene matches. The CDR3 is CASSWTRFMAKNIQYF. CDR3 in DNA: TGTGCCAGCAGTTGGACTAGGTTCATGGCCAAAAACATTCAGTACTTC.

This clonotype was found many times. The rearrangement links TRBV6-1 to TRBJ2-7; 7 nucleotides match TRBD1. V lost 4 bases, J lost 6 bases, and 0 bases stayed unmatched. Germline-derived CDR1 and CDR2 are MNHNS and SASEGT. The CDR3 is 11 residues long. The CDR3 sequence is CASSGQGEQYF. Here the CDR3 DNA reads TGTGCCAGCAGTGGACAGGGCGAGCAGTACTTC.

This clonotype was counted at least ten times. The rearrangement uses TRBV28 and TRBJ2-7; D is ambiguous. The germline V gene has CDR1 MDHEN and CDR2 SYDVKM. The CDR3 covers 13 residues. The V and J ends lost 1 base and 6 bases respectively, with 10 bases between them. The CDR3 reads CASSLFSPAEQYF. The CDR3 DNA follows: TGTGCCAGCAGTTTATTCTCCCCCGCCGAGCAGTACTTC.

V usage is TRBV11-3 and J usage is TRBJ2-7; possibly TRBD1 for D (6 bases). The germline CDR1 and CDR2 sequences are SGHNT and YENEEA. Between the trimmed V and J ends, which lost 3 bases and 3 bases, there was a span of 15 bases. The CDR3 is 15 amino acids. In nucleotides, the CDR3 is TGTGCCAGCAGCTTTCAACAGGGCCCACTCTACGAGCAGTACTTC. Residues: CASSFQQGPLYEQYF. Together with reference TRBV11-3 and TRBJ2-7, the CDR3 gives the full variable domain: EAGVVQSPRYKIIEKKQPVAFWCNPISGHNTLYWYLQNLGQGPELLIRYENEEAVDDSQLPKDRFSAERLKGVDSTLKIQPAELGDSAVYLCASSFQQGPLYEQYFGPGTRLTVT.

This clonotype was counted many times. CDR3 sequence: CASSFNSALSYEQYF. In nucleotides, the CDR3 is TGTGCCAGCAGTTTCAATTCAGCGCTATCCTACGAGCAGTACTTC. The chain recombines TRBV27 with TRBJ2-7; D gene ambiguous. The V and J ends lost 3 bases and 1 base respectively, with 13 bases between them. In germline, CDR1 is MNHEY, CDR2 SMNVEV (reference sequence). CDR3 length: 15 residues.

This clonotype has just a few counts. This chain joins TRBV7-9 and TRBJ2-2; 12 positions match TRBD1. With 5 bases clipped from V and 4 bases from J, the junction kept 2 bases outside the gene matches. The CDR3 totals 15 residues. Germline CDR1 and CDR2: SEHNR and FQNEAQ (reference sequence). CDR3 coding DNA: TGTGCCAGCAGCCCGGGACAGGGGGCCACCGGGGAGCTGTTTTTT. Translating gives CASSPGQGATGELFF.

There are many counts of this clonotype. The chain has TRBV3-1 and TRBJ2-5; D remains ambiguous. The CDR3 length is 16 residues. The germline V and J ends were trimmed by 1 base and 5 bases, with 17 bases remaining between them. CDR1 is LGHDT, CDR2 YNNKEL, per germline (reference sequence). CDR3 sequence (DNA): TGTGCCAGCAGCCAAGCCCCCCGGCCCGTCATTGAGACCCAGTACTTC. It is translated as CASSQAPRPVIETQYF.

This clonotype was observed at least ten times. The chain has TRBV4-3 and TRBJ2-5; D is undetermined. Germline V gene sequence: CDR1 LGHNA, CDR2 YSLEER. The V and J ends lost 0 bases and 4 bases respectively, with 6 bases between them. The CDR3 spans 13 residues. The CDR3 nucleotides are TGCGCCAGCAGCCAAGATATCCGAGAGACCCAGTACTTC. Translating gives CASSQDIRETQYF.

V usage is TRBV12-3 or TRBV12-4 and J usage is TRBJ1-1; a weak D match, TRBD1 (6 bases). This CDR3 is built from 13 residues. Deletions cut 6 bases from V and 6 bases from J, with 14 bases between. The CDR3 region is CASRATGWAEAFF. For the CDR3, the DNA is TGTGCCAGCAGAGCAACAGGGTGGGCTGAAGCTTTCTTT.

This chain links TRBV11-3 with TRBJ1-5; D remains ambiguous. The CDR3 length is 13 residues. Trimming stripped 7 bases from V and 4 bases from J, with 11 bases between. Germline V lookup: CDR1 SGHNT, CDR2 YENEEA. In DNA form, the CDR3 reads TGTGCCAGCAAGTTGGCAGGTAATCAGCCCCAGCATTTT. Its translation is CASKLAGNQPQHF.

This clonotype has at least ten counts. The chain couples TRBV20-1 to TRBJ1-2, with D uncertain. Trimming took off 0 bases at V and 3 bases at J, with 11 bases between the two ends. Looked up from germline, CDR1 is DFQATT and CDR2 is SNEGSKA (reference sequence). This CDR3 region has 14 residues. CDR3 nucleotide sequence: TGCAGTGCTAGAGATCTACTATGGGACTATGGCTACACCTTC. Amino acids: CSARDLLWDYGYTF.

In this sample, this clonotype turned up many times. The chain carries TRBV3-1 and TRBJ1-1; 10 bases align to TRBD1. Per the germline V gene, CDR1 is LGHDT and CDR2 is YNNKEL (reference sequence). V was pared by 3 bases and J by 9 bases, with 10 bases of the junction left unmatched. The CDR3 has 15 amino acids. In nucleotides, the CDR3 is TGTGCCAGCAGCCACGATGACAGGGGGCGAGGGAAAGCTTTCTTT. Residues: CASSHDDRGRGKAFF.